These T cell receptor beta chains were read from a single sample in a study of blood T cells in healthy people across ages. MiXCR, applied by TCRdb to the 5' RACE reads, yields one record per CDR3 protein. The repertoire holds roughly 1,000,000 distinct CDR3 sequences, with 25% as singletons. These data also formed part of another study, on T cells of mothers and their children.

Material for sequencing was blood. The receptors were gathered from a girl aged 2-10 years in good health. Both conserved end residues are part of each CDR3. A D gene is named only where the DNA matches it firmly. Part of the rows lack a size; the others show once, few, many or a class for expanded clones.

clone_size cdr3_length d_call j_call v_call cdr3_nt cdr3_aa
many 14 - TRBJ2-7 TRBV5-1 TGCGCCAGCAGCTTGGTCGGGGTAACCTACGAGCAGTACTTC CASSLVGVTYEQYF
- 16 TRBD1 TRBJ2-1 TRBV27 TGTGCCAGCAGAGATCTGACAGGGCCGCTCTACAATGAGCAGTTCTTC CASRDLTGPLYNEQFF
many 14 - TRBJ2-5 TRBV7-6 TGTGCCAGCAGCCCGGCAGCGTCCGGGGAGACCCAGTACTTC CASSPAASGETQYF
few 15 TRBD2 TRBJ2-1 TRBV3-1 TGTGCCAGCAGCCCCGGAGTAGCGGGGGCTAATGAGCAGTTCTTC CASSPGVAGANEQFF
many 12 TRBD1 TRBJ2-7 TRBV6-2/TRBV6-3 TGTGCCAGCAGTACAGGGGGCTACGAGCAGTACTTC CASSTGGYEQYF
few 14 - TRBJ2-5 TRBV20-1 TGCAGTGCTACACCGTGGGGCTATCGAGAGACCCAGTACTTC CSATPWGYRETQYF
few 15 - TRBJ1-2 TRBV6-5 TGTGCCAGCAGTCCACCGGGCTACGAGGCCGATGGCTACACCTTC CASSPPGYEADGYTF
few 13 TRBD1 TRBJ2-1 TRBV5-6 TGTGCCAGCAGCACGACAGGGCCCAATGAGCAGTTCTTC CASSTTGPNEQFF
few 17 - TRBJ2-7 TRBV4-1 TGCGCCAGCAGCCAAGAAAGTAGCCCGGGGCTTTTCTACGAGCAGTACTTC CASSQESSPGLFYEQYF
- 16 - TRBJ2-5 TRBV7-9 TGTGCCAGCAGCTTAGGAGCGTGGGGACGCCAAGAGACCCAGTACTTC CASSLGAWGRQETQYF
- 15 TRBD2 TRBJ2-1 TRBV29-1 TGCAGCGTTGAAACTAGCGGAGATTCCTACAATGAGCAGTTCTTC CSVETSGDSYNEQFF
- 14 - TRBJ1-2 TRBV15 TGTGCCACCAGCAGAGTTGGGGGGGGTTATGGCTACACCTTC CATSRVGGGYGYTF
once 15 - TRBJ2-1 TRBV24-1 TGTGCCACCAGTCCCGGTCAAGAGAAATCAGATGAGCAGTTCTTC CATSPGQEKSDEQFF
few 17 - TRBJ2-3 TRBV6-4 TGTGCCAGCAGTCTATACGGTTCGGGACTCTCACGCGATACGCAGTATTTT CASSLYGSGLSRDTQYF
- 16 - TRBJ2-1 TRBV12-3/TRBV12-4 TGTGCCAGCAGTTTGACGGGCGCTAGCTCCTACAATGAGCAGTCCTTC CASSLTGASSYNEQSF
- 15 - TRBJ2-1 TRBV7-9 TGTGCCAGCAGCTTAAGGGGCAGGGAAACTCGTGAGCAGTTCTTC CASSLRGRETREQFF
- 14 TRBD2 TRBJ2-7 TRBV29-1 TGCAGCGTTGTTCCGGGACTAGCGTCCTACGAGCAGTACTTC CSVVPGLASYEQYF
many 14 TRBD1 TRBJ1-6 TRBV12-3/TRBV12-4 TGTGCCAGCAGTTTACAGGGGGCGGATTCACCCCTCCACTTT CASSLQGADSPLHF
- 16 - TRBJ2-1 TRBV2 TGTGCCAGCAGGTCCCTTGCCGCGAGCTCCTACAATGAGCAGTTCTTC CASRSLAASSYNEQFF
few 16 - TRBJ2-1 TRBV6-5 TGTGCCAGCAGTTATTCGTCAGGGGAACCTTACAATGAGCAGTTCTTC CASSYSSGEPYNEQFF
- 18 TRBD2 TRBJ2-5 TRBV6-5 TGTGCCAGCAGTTACTCGGGGGCTAGCGGGGGGGCCTACGAGACCCAGTACTTC CASSYSGASGGAYETQYF
- 15 - TRBJ2-7 TRBV20-1 TGCAGTGCTAGAGACGACGGACCAGCAACCTACGAGCAGTACTTC CSARDDGPATYEQYF
once 17 - TRBJ1-1 TRBV28 TGTGCCAGCAGTTTAAGGGGCGCTAGGGCTCGAGGCACTGAAGCTTTCTTT CASSLRGARARGTEAFF
few 15 TRBD1 TRBJ2-6 TRBV28 TGTGCCACCGTCGAGGGGGCCTCTGGGGCCAACGTCCTGACTTTC CATVEGASGANVLTF
few 15 TRBD2 TRBJ2-1 TRBV27 TGTGCCAGCAGTCGTTTAGCGGGAGGTGTGAGTGAGCAGTTCTTC CASSRLAGGVSEQFF
- 13 - TRBJ2-7 TRBV20-1 TGCAGTGCTAGAAGCGAGTCCTCCTACGAGCAGTACTTC CSARSESSYEQYF
once 13 - TRBJ1-2 TRBV20-1 TGCAGTGCTAGCCAGGGGTCACTGTATGGCTACACCTTC CSASQGSLYGYTF
- 18 TRBD2 TRBJ2-3 TRBV27 TGTGCCAGCAGTCACTTTAGCGGGGGGGACCCTTTATCAGATACGCAGTATTTT CASSHFSGGDPLSDTQYF
- 17 - TRBJ2-6 TRBV20-1 TGCAGTGCTAGGACGATGGGGTGGAGCTCTGGGGCCAACGTCCTGACTTTC CSARTMGWSSGANVLTF
many 13 TRBD1 TRBJ2-7 TRBV2 TGTGCCAGCAGGTCGGGACAGACCTACGAGCAGTACTTC CASRSGQTYEQYF
- 13 - TRBJ2-2 TRBV20-1 TGCAGTGCTTATGACGGGAACACCGGGGAGCTGTTTTTT CSAYDGNTGELFF
few 14 - TRBJ2-1 TRBV2 TGTGCCAGCAGTCGAACGAGGACCTACAATGAGCAGTTCTTC CASSRTRTYNEQFF
- 15 TRBD2 TRBJ2-5 TRBV25-1 TGTGCCAGCAGTGAACCGGAGGGACTAGCGGAGACCCAGTACTTC CASSEPEGLAETQYF
few 14 - TRBJ1-2 TRBV7-8 TGTGCCAGCAGCTTGACAGGAGATACCTATGGCTACACCTTC CASSLTGDTYGYTF
many 12 - TRBJ1-4 TRBV25-1 TGTGCCAGCAGTGAGGGGAATGAAAAACTGTTTTTT CASSEGNEKLFF
few 15 - TRBJ2-1 TRBV29-1 TGCAGCGTTGATCCGGGTCTAGCGAAAGTCGGTGAGCAGTTCTTC CSVDPGLAKVGEQFF
- 16 - TRBJ1-1 TRBV7-6 TGTGCCAGCAGCTTACTCCCCTCAGGAATGAACACTGAAGCTTTCTTT CASSLLPSGMNTEAFF
- 15 TRBD1 TRBJ1-2 TRBV6-1 TGTGCCAGCAGGCTCCTTGACAGGGGAGACTATGGCTACACCTTC CASRLLDRGDYGYTF
few 14 - TRBJ1-1 TRBV5-1 TGCGCCAGCCGGGACGGTGGGTCGAACGCTGAAGCTTTCTTT CASRDGGSNAEAFF
few 17 TRBD1 TRBJ1-2 TRBV12-3/TRBV12-4 TGTGCCAGCAGACCAGACCGGGACAGGGTTTATAAGGATGGCTACACCTTC CASRPDRDRVYKDGYTF
few 13 - TRBJ2-3 TRBV29-1 TGCAGCGTTGTGAGGGTTTTAACAGATACGCAGTATTTT CSVVRVLTDTQYF